This TCR beta chain was sequenced for a study of blood T cell repertoires in COVID-19. Overall study context: Sites in the United States, Italy and Spain provided acute and convalescent COVID-19 samples. In each case, the material was cDNA or gDNA derived from T cells, B-cell-depleted T cells, or PBMCs.

Per the original methods: Quantification of nucleated cells was approximated via reference gene primer amplification. Repertoires were generated with immunoSEQ multiplex PCR, while TCRdb's copy carries only in-frame clones and drops some. Clone size and the V and J calls come from that table; the DNA yielded D and trimming. The data show 150,000 to 200,000 clones, with roughly 90% seen just once and 15% to 20% held by the top ten. Germline CDR1 and CDR2: MDHEN and SYDVKM. J lost 3 bases, V lost 2 bases, and 2 bases had no gene match. The CDR3 consists of 15 residues. Sample: peripheral blood. The TCR was taken from a man aged 60 to 69 with active or convalescent COVID-19. V gene TRBV28 combines with J gene TRBJ2-1; 9 positions match TRBD2. CDR3 DNA: TGTGCCAGCAGTTTAGGGCGGGGGGGCTACAATGAGCAGTTCTTC. This codes for CASSLGRGGYNEQFF.